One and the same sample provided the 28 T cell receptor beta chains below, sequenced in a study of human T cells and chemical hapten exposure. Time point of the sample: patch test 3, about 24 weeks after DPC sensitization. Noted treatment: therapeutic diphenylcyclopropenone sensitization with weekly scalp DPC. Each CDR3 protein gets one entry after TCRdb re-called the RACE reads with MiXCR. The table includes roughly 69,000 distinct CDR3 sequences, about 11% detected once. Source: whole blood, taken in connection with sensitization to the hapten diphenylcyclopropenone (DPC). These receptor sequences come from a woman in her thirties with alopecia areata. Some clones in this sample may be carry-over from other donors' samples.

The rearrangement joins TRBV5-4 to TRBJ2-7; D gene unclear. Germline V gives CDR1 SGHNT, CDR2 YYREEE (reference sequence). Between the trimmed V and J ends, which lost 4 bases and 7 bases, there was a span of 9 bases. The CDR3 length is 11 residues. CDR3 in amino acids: CASSHKAEQYF. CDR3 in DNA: TGTGCCAGCAGCCACAAGGCAGAGCAGTACTTC.

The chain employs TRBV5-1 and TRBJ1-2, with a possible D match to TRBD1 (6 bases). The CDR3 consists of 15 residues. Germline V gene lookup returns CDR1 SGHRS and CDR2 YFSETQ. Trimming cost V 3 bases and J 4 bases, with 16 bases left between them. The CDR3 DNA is TGCGCCAGCAGCTCCCAGGGAGGACAGATCTATGGCTACACCTTC. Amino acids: CASSSQGGQIYGYTF.

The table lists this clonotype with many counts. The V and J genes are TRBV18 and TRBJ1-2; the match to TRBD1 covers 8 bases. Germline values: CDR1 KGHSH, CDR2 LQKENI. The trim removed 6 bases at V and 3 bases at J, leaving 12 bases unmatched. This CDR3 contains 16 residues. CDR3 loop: CASSQRTGGRDYGYTF. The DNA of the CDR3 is TGTGCCAGCTCGCAACGTACAGGGGGACGTGACTATGGCTACACCTTC.

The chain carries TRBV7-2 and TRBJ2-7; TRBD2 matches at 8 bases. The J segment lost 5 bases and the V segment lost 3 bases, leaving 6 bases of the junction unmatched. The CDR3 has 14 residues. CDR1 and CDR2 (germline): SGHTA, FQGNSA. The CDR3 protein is CASSLKGLGNEQYF. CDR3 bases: TGTGCCAGCAGCTTGAAGGGACTAGGTAACGAGCAGTACTTC.

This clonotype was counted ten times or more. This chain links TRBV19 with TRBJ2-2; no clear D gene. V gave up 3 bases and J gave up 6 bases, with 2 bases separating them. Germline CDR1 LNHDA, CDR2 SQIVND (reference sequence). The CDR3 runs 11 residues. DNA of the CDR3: TGTGCCAGTAGTATCCCCGGGGAGCTGTTTTTT. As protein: CASSIPGELFF.

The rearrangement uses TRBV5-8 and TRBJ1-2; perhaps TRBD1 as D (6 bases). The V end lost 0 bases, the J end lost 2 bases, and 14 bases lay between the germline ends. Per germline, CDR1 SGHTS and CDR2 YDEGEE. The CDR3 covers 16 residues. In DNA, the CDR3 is TGTGCCAGCAGCTTGGAGGACAGACCTTCGAACTATGGCTACACCTTC. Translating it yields CASSLEDRPSNYGYTF.

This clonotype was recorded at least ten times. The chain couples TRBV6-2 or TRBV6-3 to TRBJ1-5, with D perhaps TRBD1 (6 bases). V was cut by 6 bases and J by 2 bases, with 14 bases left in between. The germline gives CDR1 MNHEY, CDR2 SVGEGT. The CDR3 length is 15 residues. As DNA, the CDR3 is TGTGCCAGCAGCCGCACGGGGGCTGGCAATCAGCCCCAGCATTTT. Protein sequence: CASSRTGAGNQPQHF.

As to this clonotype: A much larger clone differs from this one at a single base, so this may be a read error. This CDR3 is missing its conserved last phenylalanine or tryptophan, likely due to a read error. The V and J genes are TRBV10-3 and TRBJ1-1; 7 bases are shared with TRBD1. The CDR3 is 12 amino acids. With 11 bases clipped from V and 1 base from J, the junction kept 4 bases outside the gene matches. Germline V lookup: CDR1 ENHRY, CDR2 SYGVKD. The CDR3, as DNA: TGTGCCGTCCGGACAGGGAACACTGAAGCTTTCTTA. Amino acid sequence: CAVRTGNTEAFL.

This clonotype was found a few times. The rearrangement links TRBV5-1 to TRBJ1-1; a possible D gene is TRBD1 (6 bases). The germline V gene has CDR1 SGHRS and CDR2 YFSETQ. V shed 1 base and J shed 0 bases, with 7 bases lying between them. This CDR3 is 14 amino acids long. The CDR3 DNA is TGCGCCAGCAGCTTGTCAGGGGTGAACACTGAAGCTTTCTTT. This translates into CASSLSGVNTEAFF.

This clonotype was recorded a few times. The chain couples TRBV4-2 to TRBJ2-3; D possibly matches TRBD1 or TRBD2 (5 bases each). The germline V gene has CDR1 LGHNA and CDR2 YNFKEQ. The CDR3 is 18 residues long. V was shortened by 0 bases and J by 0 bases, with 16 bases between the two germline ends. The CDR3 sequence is CASSQESGTLASTDTQYF. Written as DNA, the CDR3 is TGTGCCAGCAGCCAAGAGTCGGGGACCCTTGCTAGCACAGATACGCAGTATTTT.

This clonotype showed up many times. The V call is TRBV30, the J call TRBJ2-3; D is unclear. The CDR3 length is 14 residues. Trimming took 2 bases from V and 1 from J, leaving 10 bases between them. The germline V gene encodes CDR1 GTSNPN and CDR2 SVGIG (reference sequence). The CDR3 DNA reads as TGTGCCTGGAGTCTTGATTTTGGCACAGATACGCAGTATTTT. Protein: CAWSLDFGTDTQYF.

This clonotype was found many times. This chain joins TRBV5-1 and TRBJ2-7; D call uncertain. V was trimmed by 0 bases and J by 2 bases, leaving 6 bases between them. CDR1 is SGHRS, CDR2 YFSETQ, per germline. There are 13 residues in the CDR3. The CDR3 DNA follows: TGCGCCAGCAGCTTGGGACCGGCCTACGAGCAGTACTTC. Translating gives CASSLGPAYEQYF.

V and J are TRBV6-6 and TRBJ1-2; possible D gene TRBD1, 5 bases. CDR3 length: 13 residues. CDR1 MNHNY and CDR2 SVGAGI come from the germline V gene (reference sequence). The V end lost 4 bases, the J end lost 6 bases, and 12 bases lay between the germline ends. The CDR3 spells CASSWGEEDGYTF. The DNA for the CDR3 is TGTGCCAGCAGTTGGGGGGAGGAGGATGGCTACACCTTC.

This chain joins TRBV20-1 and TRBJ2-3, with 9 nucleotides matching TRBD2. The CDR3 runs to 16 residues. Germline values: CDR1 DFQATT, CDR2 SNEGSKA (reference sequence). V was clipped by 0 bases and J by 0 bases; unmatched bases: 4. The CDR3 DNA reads TGCAGTGCTAGAGATTTTAGCGGGGGTAGCACAGATACGCAGTATTTT. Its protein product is CSARDFSGGSTDTQYF.

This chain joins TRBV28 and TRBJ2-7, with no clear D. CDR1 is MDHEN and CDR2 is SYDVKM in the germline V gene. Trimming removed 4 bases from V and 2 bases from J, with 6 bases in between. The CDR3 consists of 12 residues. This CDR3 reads CASSSAPYEQYF. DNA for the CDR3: TGTGCCAGCAGTTCGGCCCCCTACGAGCAGTACTTC. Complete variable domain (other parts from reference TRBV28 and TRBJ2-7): DVKVTQSSRYLVKRTGEKVFLECVQDMDHENMFWYRQDPGLGLRLIYFSYDVKMKEKGDIPEGYSVSREKKERFSLILESASTNQTSMYLCASSSAPYEQYFGPGTRLTVT.

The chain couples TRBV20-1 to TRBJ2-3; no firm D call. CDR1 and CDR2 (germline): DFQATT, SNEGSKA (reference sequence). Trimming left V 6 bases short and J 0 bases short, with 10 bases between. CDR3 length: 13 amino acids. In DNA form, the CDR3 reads TGCAGTGCCGTACCTTCTAGCACAGATACGCAGTATTTT. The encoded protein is CSAVPSSTDTQYF.

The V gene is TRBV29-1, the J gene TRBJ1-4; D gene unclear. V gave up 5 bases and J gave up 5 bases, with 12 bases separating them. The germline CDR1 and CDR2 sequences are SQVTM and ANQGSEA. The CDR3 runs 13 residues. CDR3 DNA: TGCAGCGTTCTTGTGGACGCCAATGAAAAACTGTTTTTT. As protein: CSVLVDANEKLFF.

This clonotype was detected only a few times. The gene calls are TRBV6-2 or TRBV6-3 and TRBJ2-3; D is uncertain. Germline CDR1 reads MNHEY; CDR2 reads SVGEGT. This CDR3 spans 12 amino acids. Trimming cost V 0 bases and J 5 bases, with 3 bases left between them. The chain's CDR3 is CASSYSKDTQYF. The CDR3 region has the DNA TGTGCCAGCAGTTACTCGAAAGATACGCAGTATTTT.

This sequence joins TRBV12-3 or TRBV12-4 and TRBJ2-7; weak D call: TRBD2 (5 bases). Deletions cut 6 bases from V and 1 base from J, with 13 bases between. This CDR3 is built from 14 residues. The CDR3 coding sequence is TGTGCCAGCAGCCCATACCGGGGTTCCTACGAGCAGTACTTC. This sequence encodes CASSPYRGSYEQYF.

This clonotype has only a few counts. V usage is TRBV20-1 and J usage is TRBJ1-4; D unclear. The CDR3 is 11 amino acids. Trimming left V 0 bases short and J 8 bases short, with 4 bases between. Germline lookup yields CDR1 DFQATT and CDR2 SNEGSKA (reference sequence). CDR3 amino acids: CSARDVEKLFF. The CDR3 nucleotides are TGCAGTGCTAGAGATGTAGAAAAACTGTTTTTT.

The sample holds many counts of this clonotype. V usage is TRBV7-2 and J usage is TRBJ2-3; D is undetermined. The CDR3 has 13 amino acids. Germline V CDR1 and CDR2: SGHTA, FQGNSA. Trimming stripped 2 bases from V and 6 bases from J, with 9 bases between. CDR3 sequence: CASSLYGPDTQYF. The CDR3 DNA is TGTGCCAGCAGCTTATACGGGCCGGATACGCAGTATTTT.

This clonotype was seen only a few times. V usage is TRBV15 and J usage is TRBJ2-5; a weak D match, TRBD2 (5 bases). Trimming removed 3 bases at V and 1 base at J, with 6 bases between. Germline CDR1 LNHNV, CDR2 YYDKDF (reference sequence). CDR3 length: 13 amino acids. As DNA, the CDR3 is TGTGCCACCAGCAGCGGACTCCAAGAGACCCAGTACTTC. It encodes CATSSGLQETQYF.

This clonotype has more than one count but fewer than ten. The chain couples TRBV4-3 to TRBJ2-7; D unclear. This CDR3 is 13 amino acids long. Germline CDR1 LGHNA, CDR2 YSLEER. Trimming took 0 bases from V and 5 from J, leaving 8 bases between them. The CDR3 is CASSQDNRHEQYF. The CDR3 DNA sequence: TGCGCCAGCAGCCAAGATAACCGCCACGAGCAGTACTTC.

The DNA for the CDR3 is TGTGCCAGCAGGGGTAGCGGGGCCTACGAGCAGTACTTC. As protein: CASRGSGAYEQYF. V usage is TRBV7-2 and J usage is TRBJ2-7; the match to TRBD2 covers 8 bases. Trimming cost V 6 bases and J 2 bases; bases outside gene matches: 3. This CDR3 comprises 13 residues. The germline V gene encodes CDR1 SGHTA and CDR2 FQGNSA.

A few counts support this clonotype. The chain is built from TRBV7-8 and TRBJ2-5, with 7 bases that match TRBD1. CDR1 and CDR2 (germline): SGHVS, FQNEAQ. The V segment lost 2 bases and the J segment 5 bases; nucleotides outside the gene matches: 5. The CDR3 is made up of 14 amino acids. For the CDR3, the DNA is TGTGCCAGCAGCTTATGGGGACAGCTGGAGACCCAGTACTTC. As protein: CASSLWGQLETQYF.

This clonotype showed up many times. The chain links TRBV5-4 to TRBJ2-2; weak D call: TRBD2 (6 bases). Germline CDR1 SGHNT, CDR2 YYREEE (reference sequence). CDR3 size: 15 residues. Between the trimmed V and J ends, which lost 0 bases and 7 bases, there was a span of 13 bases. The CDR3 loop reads CASSLAGGNRGELFF. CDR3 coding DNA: TGTGCCAGCAGCTTGGCCGGCGGGAACCGCGGGGAGCTGTTTTTT.

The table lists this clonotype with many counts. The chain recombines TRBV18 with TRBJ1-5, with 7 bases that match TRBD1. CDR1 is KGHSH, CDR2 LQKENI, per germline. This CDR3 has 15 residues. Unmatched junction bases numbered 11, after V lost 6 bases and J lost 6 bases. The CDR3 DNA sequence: TGTGCCAGCTCGACGGGAACAGGGGTAGGTCAGCCCCAGCATTTT. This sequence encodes CASSTGTGVGQPQHF. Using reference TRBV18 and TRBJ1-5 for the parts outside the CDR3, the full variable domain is NAGVMQNPRHLVRRRGQEARLRCSPMKGHSHVYWYRQLPEEGLKFMVYLQKENIIDESGMPKERFSAEFPKEGPSILRIQQVVRGDSAAYFCASSTGTGVGQPQHFGDGTRLSIL.

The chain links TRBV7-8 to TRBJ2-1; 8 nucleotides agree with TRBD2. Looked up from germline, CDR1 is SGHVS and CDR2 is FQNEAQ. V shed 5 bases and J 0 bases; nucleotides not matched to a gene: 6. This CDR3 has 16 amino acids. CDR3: CASSPLAGSSYNEQFF. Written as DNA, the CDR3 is TGTGCCAGCAGCCCTCTAGCGGGCAGCTCCTACAATGAGCAGTTCTTC.